This passage covers 17 T cell receptor beta chains from one sample sequenced in a study of blood T cell repertoires in COVID-19. Sequencing used immunoSEQ multiplex PCR; TCRdb keeps in-frame clones, though not all of them. The sample has about 170,000 clones, around nine tenths seen once. The specimen sequenced was peripheral blood. These receptors were collected from a young man with active or convalescent COVID-19.

This clone was seen a handful of times. V and J are TRBV4-1 and TRBJ1-5; no reliable D call. The CDR3 totals 13 residues. The V and J ends lost 3 bases and 8 bases respectively, with 11 bases between them. Germline-derived CDR1 and CDR2 are MGHRA and YSYEKL. CDR3 amino acids: CASSHLGREPQHF. The DNA for the CDR3 is TGCGCCAGCAGCCACCTAGGTCGTGAGCCCCAGCATTTT.

The chain has TRBV9 and TRBJ1-1; the D gene is possibly TRBD1 (6 bases). The CDR3 is 14 amino acids. The V gene lost 4 bases and the J gene lost 6 bases, with 16 bases spanning the gap. The germline V gene encodes CDR1 SGDLS and CDR2 YYNGEE. The CDR3 loop is CASSSQSGAAEAFF. The CDR3, as DNA: TGTGCCAGCAGCTCCCAGTCAGGGGCGGCTGAAGCTTTCTTT.

The CDR3 nucleotides read TGTGCCAGCAGCTGGGGGACAGGGAGTGGCAATCAGCCCCAGCATTTT. Translation gives CASSWGTGSGNQPQHF. V usage is TRBV7-8 and J usage is TRBJ1-5; 9 bases agree with TRBD1. The ends lost 4 bases at V and 2 bases at J; junction bases unmatched: 6. The germline gives CDR1 SGHVS, CDR2 FQNEAQ. The CDR3 contains 16 residues.

The gene calls are TRBV13 and TRBJ2-4; 15 bases align to TRBD2. J was trimmed by 1 base and V by 5 bases; bases with no gene match: 15. The germline gives CDR1 PRHDT, CDR2 FYEKMQ (reference sequence). The CDR3 consists of 21 residues. Here the CDR3 reads CASSHTGLAGGQEWAKNIQYF. DNA of the CDR3: TGTGCCAGCAGCCACACAGGACTAGCGGGAGGGCAAGAGTGGGCCAAAAACATTCAGTACTTC. Full variable domain (rest looked up from reference TRBV13 and TRBJ2-4): AAGVIQSPRHLIKEKRETATLKCYPIPRHDTVYWYQQGPGQDPQFLISFYEKMQSDKGSIPDRFSAQQFSDYHSELNMSSLELGDSALYFCASSHTGLAGGQEWAKNIQYFGAGTRLSVL.

This sequence joins TRBV25-1 and TRBJ1-5; 8 bases map to TRBD1. Germline values: CDR1 MGHDK, CDR2 SYGVNS. The CDR3 contains 14 residues. V lost 3 bases and J lost 6; bases outside the gene matches: 4. The CDR3 DNA sequence: TGTGCCAGCAGTGACAGGGGGCCTTTTCAGCCCCAGCATTTT. This sequence encodes CASSDRGPFQPQHF.

This chain uses TRBV29-1 with TRBJ2-2; weak D call: TRBD1 (5 bases). CDR3 length: 14 amino acids. The V end was cut by 6 bases, the J end by 1 base, with 12 bases between. Per the germline V gene, CDR1 is SQVTM and CDR2 is ANQGSEA. Here the CDR3 DNA reads TGCAGCGTCCCTAAAGGGGAGAACACCGGGGAGCTGTTTTTT. Its translation: CSVPKGENTGELFF.

This clone was seen only once. V is TRBV5-1 and J is TRBJ2-5; tentatively, D is TRBD2 (6 bases). V lost 7 bases and J lost 1, with 11 bases in between. This CDR3 has 13 amino acids. Germline CDR1 reads SGHRS; CDR2 reads YFSETQ. The CDR3 DNA reads TGCGCCAGCCGCACGCGGGGCCAAGAGACCCAGTACTTC. This translates into CASRTRGQETQYF.

The chain carries TRBV6-2 or TRBV6-3 and TRBJ2-6; 9 nucleotides agree with TRBD1. This CDR3 is 18 amino acids long. Germline V gene sequence: CDR1 MNHEY, CDR2 SVGEGT. V lost 2 bases and J lost 2; bases outside the gene matches: 7. The CDR3 nucleotides are TGTGCCAGCAGTTACCGGGACAGGGCCGTCCCTGGGGCCAACGTCCTGACTTTC. Residues: CASSYRDRAVPGANVLTF.

In the case of this clone: Other DNA sequences in this specimen translate into the identical CDR3. This chain links TRBV6-4 with TRBJ2-1; TRBD1 matches 11 bases. Losses at the gene ends were 3 bases for V and 6 bases for J; bases not matched to a gene: 1. This CDR3 is 14 amino acids long. From germline, CDR1 is MRHNA and CDR2 SNTAGT. The CDR3 region has the DNA TGTGCCAGCAGTGAGGGGACAGGGGGCAATGAGCAGTTCTTC. Translation: CASSEGTGGNEQFF.

The V call is TRBV27, the J call TRBJ1-4, with D perhaps matching TRBD1 (5 bases). V was trimmed by 8 bases and J by 4 bases, leaving 23 bases between them. CDR3 length equals 17 residues. Germline V gene lookup returns CDR1 MNHEY and CDR2 SMNVEV (reference sequence). Here the CDR3 DNA reads TGTGCCAGCGAGGGAGGGGATGTTTTGTTCGGTAATGAAAAACTGTTTTTT. It codes for CASEGGDVLFGNEKLFF.

The V and J genes are TRBV19 and TRBJ1-5, with D unclear. The CDR3 has 13 residues. The germline gives CDR1 LNHDA, CDR2 SQIVND (reference sequence). The V end was cut by 7 bases, the J end by 0 bases, with 7 bases between. CDR3 bases: TGTGCCAGTACACACTATAGCAATCAGCCCCAGCATTTT. It is translated as CASTHYSNQPQHF.

The chain recombines TRBV5-1 with TRBJ2-7, with 7 bases that match TRBD1. Germline V CDR1 and CDR2: SGHRS, YFSETQ. The CDR3 consists of 13 residues. V dropped 4 bases and J dropped 1; count of bases not matched to a gene: 2. The DNA of the CDR3 is TGCGCCAGCAGCCAGACAGGGTCCTACGAGCAGTACTTC. Amino acids: CASSQTGSYEQYF.

The chain joins TRBV19 to TRBJ2-5; TRBD1 might be the D (6 bases). The CDR3 extends over 13 amino acids. Germline-derived CDR1 and CDR2 are LNHDA and SQIVND (reference sequence). V was pared by 3 bases and J by 2 bases, with 7 bases between. The CDR3 sequence is CASSMTGQETQYF. CDR3 sequence (DNA): TGTGCCAGTAGTATGACAGGACAAGAGACCCAGTACTTC.

This sequence joins TRBV28 and TRBJ2-2; tentatively, D is TRBD1 (5 bases). The V and J ends lost 2 bases and 6 bases respectively, with 16 bases between them. CDR1 is MDHEN and CDR2 is SYDVKM in the germline V gene. The CDR3 is 16 amino acids. CDR3 coding DNA: TGTGCCAGCAGTTTAACAGGACCCAGAATGGCCGGGGAGCTGTTTTTT. Protein product: CASSLTGPRMAGELFF.

This chain joins TRBV30 and TRBJ1-4, with a tentative D call TRBD1 (6 bases). The CDR3 is 14 amino acids. Germline V gene sequence: CDR1 GTSNPN, CDR2 SVGIG (reference sequence). Trimming took 3 bases from V and 10 from J, leaving 18 bases between them. The CDR3 coding sequence is TGTGCCTGGAGGTCCCTGACAGGTCGGGGAAAACTGTTTTTT. Encoded protein: CAWRSLTGRGKLFF.

V is TRBV24-1 and J is TRBJ2-3; D might be TRBD1 (6 bases). The V end was cut by 3 bases, the J end by 2 bases, with 14 bases between. This CDR3 has 16 residues. CDR1 is KGHDR and CDR2 is SFDVKD in the germline V gene. The CDR3 DNA follows: TGTGCCACCAGTGATCCCCGGGACATTACCACAGATACGCAGTATTTT. It yields the protein CATSDPRDITTDTQYF.

With regard to this clone: Lacking the conserved final phenylalanine or tryptophan, this CDR3 likely reflects a read error. The limits of the CDR3 on the DNA are not certain, so only TCRdb's listed CDR3 is given. This chain connects TRBV28 to TRBJ1-2. Germline V gene data show CDR1 as MDHEN and CDR2 as SYDVKM. The CDR3 numbers 12 amino acids, ends counted. The CDR3 region is CASSLSPGSPSL.